These T cell receptor beta chains were read from a single sample in a study of T cells in Graves' hyperthyroidism and ophthalmopathy. TCRdb re-analysed the multiplex PCR reads in MiXCR, keeping a single row per CDR3 protein. The sample carries some 400,000 distinct CDR3 sequences, about a fifth recorded once. Sequenced: blood. Receptor source: a woman younger than 30 with Graves' hyperthyroidism. Each CDR3 is given with its conserved first and last residue. D genes are given only for firm matches. Clone sizes are given selectively: once, few, many, or a class where the clone is expanded.

DNA	CDR3	V	J	D	size
TGTGCCAGCAGCGGCCTCCGTTTTATCTCCGGGGAGCTGTTTTTT	CASSGLRFISGELFF	TRBV11-2	TRBJ2-2	NA	NA
TGTGCCAGTAGGGAGACAGTTAGCAATCAGCCCCAGCATTTT	CASRETVSNQPQHF	TRBV19	TRBJ1-5	NA	many
TGCGCCAGCAGCTTGCAGGGCTACACTGAAGCTTTCTTT	CASSLQGYTEAFF	TRBV5-1	TRBJ1-1	NA	NA
TGTGCCAGCCCATCGGGGACTCTCTACGAGCAGTACTTC	CASPSGTLYEQYF	TRBV6-1	TRBJ2-7	NA	NA
TGTGCCAGCAGTACCCCCTGGACAGCGAACACTGAAGCTTTCTTT	CASSTPWTANTEAFF	TRBV12-3/TRBV12-4	TRBJ1-1	NA	many
TGTGCCAGCAGTTACTCCGCCGACAGGGCCACCGGGGAGCTGTTTTTT	CASSYSADRATGELFF	TRBV6-2/TRBV6-3	TRBJ2-2	TRBD1	NA
TGCAGTGCTAGATTAGCTCGTTTACTCTATGGCTACACCTTC	CSARLARLLYGYTF	TRBV20-1	TRBJ1-2	NA	many
TGTGCCAGCAGCTTAGGACGAATTGATATCGCAGGGGGCGACTACGAGCATTACTTC	CASSLGRIDIAGGDYEHYF	TRBV11-1	TRBJ2-7	TRBD1	NA
TGTGCCTGGGCGGTCACCCAGGGGCAGCCCCAGCATTTT	CAWAVTQGQPQHF	TRBV30	TRBJ1-5	NA	NA
TGTGCCAGCAGTACGTCAGGAGGGGTTGCTAACAATCAGCCCCAGCATTTT	CASSTSGGVANNQPQHF	TRBV27	TRBJ1-5	NA	many
TGTGCCAGCAGCTTAGTAGTGGGGATCCCCCTCCACTTT	CASSLVVGIPLHF	TRBV7-8	TRBJ1-6	NA	few
TGTGCCAGCAGCGTAGCTACTAGGGCTGGCTACACCTTC	CASSVATRAGYTF	TRBV9	TRBJ1-2	NA	many
TGTGCCAGCTCTACAGGGGAGGGTGGCTACACCTTC	CASSTGEGGYTF	TRBV2	TRBJ1-2	TRBD1	many
TGTGCCAGCAGTTTAGACGGGGGGCGCGGGAACACTGAAGCTTTCTTT	CASSLDGGRGNTEAFF	TRBV12-3/TRBV12-4	TRBJ1-1	NA	NA
TGCGCCAGCGGTTTAGCTCTCGGGGAGCTGTTTTTT	CASGLALGELFF	TRBV5-1	TRBJ2-2	NA	many
TGTGCCAGCAGCGCAGGGGGCAGCTATGGCTACACCTTC	CASSAGGSYGYTF	TRBV2	TRBJ1-2	TRBD1	many
TGTGCCAGCAGTTACTTGACGTGGTCCCCAGGGCCAAGTACAGCCCGGGGGTACCAAGAGACCCAGTACTTC	CASSYLTWSPGPSTARGYQETQYF	TRBV6-2/TRBV6-3	TRBJ2-5	NA	NA
TGTGCCAGCAGTTCCATGGCAGGGTCAAACGAGCAGTACTTC	CASSSMAGSNEQYF	TRBV28	TRBJ2-7	NA	many
TGCGCCAGCAGCCCCGGAAGAGCCTCCGGGGAGACCCAGTACTTC	CASSPGRASGETQYF	TRBV5-1	TRBJ2-5	NA	few
TGTGCCAGCAGTGAAGACGGGAATGGCTACACCTTC	CASSEDGNGYTF	TRBV2	TRBJ1-2	NA	few
TGTGCCAGCAGCCCTCCCAGGGGGGGTAATCAGCCCCAGCATTTT	CASSPPRGGNQPQHF	TRBV12-3/TRBV12-4	TRBJ1-5	TRBD1	many
TGTGCCAGCAGCCCAACCGGGACTAGATCCCCCCACGAGCAGTACTTC	CASSPTGTRSPHEQYF	TRBV7-6	TRBJ2-7	TRBD2	many
TGTGCCAGCAGTCCCGGGACAGGAGCATCGTATGGCTACACCTTC	CASSPGTGASYGYTF	TRBV27	TRBJ1-2	TRBD1	many
TGCGCCAGCGGTATGGTACGACAAGAGACCCAGTACTTC	CASGMVRQETQYF	TRBV5-1	TRBJ2-5	NA	few
TGTGCCAGCAGTGCAAAGGGGGCGAGGGGCAATCAGCCCCAGCATTTT	CASSAKGARGNQPQHF	TRBV28	TRBJ1-5	TRBD1	NA
TGTGCCAGCAGTTACCCGGGCAAACTCACTGAAGCTTTCTTT	CASSYPGKLTEAFF	TRBV6-5	TRBJ1-1	NA	NA
TGTGCCAGCAGCTTTTGGGGGGCGAGGCAGCCCCAGCATTTT	CASSFWGARQPQHF	TRBV5-4	TRBJ1-5	NA	NA
TGTGCCAGCAGGGAGACTGGAAACACCATATATTTT	CASRETGNTIYF	TRBV3-1	TRBJ1-3	NA	NA